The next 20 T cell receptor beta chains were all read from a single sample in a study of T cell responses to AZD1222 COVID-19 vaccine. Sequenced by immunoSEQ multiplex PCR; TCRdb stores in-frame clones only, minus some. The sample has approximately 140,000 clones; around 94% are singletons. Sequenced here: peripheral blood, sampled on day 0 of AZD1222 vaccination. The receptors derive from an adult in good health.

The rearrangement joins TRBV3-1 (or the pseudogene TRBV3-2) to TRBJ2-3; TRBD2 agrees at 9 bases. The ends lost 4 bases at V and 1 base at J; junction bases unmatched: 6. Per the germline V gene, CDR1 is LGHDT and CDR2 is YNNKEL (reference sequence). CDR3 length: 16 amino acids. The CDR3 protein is CASSPYIAGGTDTQYF. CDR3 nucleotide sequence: TGTGCCAGCAGCCCCTACATAGCGGGGGGCACAGATACGCAGTATTTT.

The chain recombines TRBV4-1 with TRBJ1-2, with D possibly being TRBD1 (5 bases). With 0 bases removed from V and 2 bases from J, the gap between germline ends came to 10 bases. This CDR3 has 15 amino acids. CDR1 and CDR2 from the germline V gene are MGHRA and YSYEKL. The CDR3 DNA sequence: TGCGCCAGCAGCCAAGATGGGGCAGGGAACTATGGCTACACCTTC. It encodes CASSQDGAGNYGYTF.

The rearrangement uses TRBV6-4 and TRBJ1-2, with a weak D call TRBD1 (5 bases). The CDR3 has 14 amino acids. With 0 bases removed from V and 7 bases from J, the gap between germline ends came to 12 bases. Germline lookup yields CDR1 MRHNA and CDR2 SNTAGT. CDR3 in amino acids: CASSDSGRAGGYTF. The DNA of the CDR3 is TGTGCCAGCAGTGACTCGGGCAGGGCTGGTGGCTACACCTTC.

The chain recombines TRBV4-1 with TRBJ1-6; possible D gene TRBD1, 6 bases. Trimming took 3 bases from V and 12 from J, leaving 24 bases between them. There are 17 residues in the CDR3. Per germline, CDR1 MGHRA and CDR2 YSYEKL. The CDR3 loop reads CASSQAGALSVPRPLHF. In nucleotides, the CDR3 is TGCGCCAGCAGCCAGGCAGGGGCTCTCTCGGTCCCTCGACCCCTCCACTTT.

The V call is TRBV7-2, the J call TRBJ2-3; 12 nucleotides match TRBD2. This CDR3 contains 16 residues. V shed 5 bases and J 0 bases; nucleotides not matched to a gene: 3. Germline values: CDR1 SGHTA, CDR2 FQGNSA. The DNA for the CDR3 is TGTGCCAGCAGCCCCGGGACTAGCGGGAGCACAGATACGCAGTATTTT. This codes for CASSPGTSGSTDTQYF. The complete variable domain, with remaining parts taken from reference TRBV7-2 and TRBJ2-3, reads GAGVSQSPSNKVTEKGKDVELRCDPISGHTALYWYRQSLGQGLEFLIYFQGNSAPDKSGLPSDRFSAERTGGSVSTLTIQRTQQEDSAVYLCASSPGTSGSTDTQYFGPGTRLTVL.

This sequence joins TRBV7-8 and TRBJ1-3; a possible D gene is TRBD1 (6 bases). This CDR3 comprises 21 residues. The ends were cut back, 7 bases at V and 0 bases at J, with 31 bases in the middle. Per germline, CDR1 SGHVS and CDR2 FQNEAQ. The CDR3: CASTHTLRDTITSTSGNTIYF. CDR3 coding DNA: TGTGCCAGCACCCATACCCTTCGGGACACAATCACCTCAACCTCTGGAAACACCATATATTTT. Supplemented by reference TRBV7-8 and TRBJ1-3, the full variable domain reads GAGVSQSPRYKVAKRGQDVALRCDPISGHVSLFWYQQALGQGPEFLTYFQNEAQLDKSGLPSDRFFAERPEGSVSTLKIQRTQQEDSAVYLCASTHTLRDTITSTSGNTIYFGEGSWLTVV.

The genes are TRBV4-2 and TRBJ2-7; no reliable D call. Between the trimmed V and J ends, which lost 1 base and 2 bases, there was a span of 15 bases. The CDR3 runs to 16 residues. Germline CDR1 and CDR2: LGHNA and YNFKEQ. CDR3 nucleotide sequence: TGTGCCAGCAGCCAAGCGCTTCCTCGGGTGACCTACGAGCAGTACGTC. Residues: CASSQALPRVTYEQYV.

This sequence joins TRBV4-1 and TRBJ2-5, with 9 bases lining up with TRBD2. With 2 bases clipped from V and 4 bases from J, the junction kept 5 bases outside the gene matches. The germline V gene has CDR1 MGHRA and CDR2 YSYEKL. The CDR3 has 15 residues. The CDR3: CASSQIAGVGETQYF. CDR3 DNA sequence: TGCGCCAGCAGCCAAATAGCGGGGGTTGGAGAGACCCAGTACTTC.

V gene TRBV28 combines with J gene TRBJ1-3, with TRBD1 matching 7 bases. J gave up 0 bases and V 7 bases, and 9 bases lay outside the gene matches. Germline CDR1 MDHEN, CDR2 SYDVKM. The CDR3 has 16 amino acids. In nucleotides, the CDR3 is TGTGCCAGCATCAACAGGGGACCGTTCTCTGGAAACACCATATATTTT. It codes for CASINRGPFSGNTIYF. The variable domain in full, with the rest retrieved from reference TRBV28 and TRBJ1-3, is DVKVTQSSRYLVKRTGEKVFLECVQDMDHENMFWYRQDPGLGLRLIYFSYDVKMKEKGDIPEGYSVSREKKERFSLILESASTNQTSMYLCASINRGPFSGNTIYFGEGSWLTVV.

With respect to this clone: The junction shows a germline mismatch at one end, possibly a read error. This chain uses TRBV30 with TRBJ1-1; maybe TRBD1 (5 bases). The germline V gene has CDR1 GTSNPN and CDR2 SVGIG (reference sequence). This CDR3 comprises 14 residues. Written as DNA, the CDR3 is TGTGCCTGCAGTGGGGGATCGGGGAACACTGAAGCTTTCTTT. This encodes CACSGGSGNTEAFF.

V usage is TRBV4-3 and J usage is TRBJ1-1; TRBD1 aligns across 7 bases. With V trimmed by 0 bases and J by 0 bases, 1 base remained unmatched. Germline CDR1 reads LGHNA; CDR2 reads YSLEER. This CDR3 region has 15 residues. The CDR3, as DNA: TGCGCCAGCAGCCAAGAGACAGGGATGAACACTGAAGCTTTCTTT. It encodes CASSQETGMNTEAFF.

CDR3 nucleotides: TGTGCCAGCAGCCAAGATCTCAGGGCAGGGGGCCCAGATACGCAGTATTTT. Translated, it gives CASSQDLRAGGPDTQYF. V gene TRBV3-1 (or the pseudogene TRBV3-2) combines with J gene TRBJ2-3; 8 bases agree with TRBD1. Germline CDR1 and CDR2: LGHDT and YNNKEL (reference sequence). The V gene end was trimmed by 0 bases and the J gene end by 4 bases; junction bases not matched to a gene: 9. The CDR3 loop spans 17 amino acids.

Here the CDR3 reads CASSLSRDTDTQYF. Written as DNA, the CDR3 is TGTGCCAGCAGCCTCAGTCGAGACACAGATACGCAGTATTTT. The J gene is TRBJ2-3, the V gene TRBV11-2; unclear D gene. Germline lookup yields CDR1 SGHAT and CDR2 FQNNGV. The V and J ends lost 5 bases and 2 bases respectively, with 11 bases between them. The CDR3 consists of 14 residues. Together with reference TRBV11-2 and TRBJ2-3, the CDR3 gives the full variable domain: EAGVAQSPRYKIIEKRQSVAFWCNPISGHATLYWYQQILGQGPKLLIQFQNNGVVDDSQLPKDRFSAERLKGVDSTLKIQPAKLEDSAVYLCASSLSRDTDTQYFGPGTRLTVL.

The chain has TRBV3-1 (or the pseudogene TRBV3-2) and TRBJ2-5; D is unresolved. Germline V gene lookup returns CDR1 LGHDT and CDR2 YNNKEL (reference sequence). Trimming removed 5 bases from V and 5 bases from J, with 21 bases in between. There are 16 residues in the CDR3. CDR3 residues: CASSSVSPISSETQYF. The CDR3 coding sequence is TGTGCCAGCAGCTCGGTATCTCCCATTTCTTCTGAGACCCAGTACTTC.

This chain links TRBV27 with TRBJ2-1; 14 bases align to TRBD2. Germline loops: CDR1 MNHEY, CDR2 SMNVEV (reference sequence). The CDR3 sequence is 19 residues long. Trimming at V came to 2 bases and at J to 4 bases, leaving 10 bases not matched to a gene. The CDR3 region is CASSLAGLAGVTLYNEQFF. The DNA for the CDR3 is TGTGCCAGCAGTTTAGCGGGACTAGCGGGGGTAACCTTATACAATGAGCAGTTCTTC.

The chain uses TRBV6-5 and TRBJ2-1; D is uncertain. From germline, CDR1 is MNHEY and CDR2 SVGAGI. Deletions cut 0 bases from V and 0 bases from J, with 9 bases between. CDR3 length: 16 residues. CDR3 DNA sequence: TGTGCCAGCAGTTACTCCTGGCTGAGCTCCTACAATGAGCAGTTCTTC. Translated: CASSYSWLSSYNEQFF.

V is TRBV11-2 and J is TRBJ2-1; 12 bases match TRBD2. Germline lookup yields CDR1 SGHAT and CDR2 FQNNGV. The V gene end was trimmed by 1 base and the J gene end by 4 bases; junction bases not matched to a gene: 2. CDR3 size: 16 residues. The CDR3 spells CASSLGGLAGYNEQFF. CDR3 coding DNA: TGTGCCAGCAGCTTAGGTGGACTAGCGGGATACAATGAGCAGTTCTTC.

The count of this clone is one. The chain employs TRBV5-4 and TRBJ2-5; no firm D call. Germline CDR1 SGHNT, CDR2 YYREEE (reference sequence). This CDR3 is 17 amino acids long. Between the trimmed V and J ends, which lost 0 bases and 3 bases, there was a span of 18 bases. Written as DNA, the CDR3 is TGTGCCAGCAGCTTGGGCAGCAGCCGCTCCTCTAAAGAGACCCAGTACTTC. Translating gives CASSLGSSRSSKETQYF. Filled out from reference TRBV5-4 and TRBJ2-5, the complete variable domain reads ETGVTQSPTHLIKTRGQQVTLRCSSQSGHNTVSWYQQALGQGPQFIFQYYREEENGRGNFPPRFSGLQFPNYSSELNVNALELDDSALYLCASSLGSSRSSKETQYFGPGTRLLVL.

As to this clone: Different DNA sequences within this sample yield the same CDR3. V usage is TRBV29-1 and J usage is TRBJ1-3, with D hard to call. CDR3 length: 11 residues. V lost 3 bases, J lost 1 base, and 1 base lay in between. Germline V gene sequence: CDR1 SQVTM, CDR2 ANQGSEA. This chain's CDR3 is CSVDSGNTIYF. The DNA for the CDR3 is TGCAGCGTTGATTCTGGAAACACCATATATTTT.

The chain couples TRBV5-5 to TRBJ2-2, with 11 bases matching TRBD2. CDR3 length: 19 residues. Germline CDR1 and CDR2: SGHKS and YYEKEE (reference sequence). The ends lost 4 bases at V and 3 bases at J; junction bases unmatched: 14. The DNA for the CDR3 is TGTGCCAGCAGCCGAACCCTAGTAGCGGGAGGGCCCCACACCGGGGAGCTGTTTTTT. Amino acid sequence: CASSRTLVAGGPHTGELFF.